This TCR beta chain was recorded in a study of T cell clonality in common variable immunodeficiency (dated by TCRdb to between 2014 and 2017). General study outcomes and caveats: Fewer TCRbeta clones were shared among CVID subjects than among healthy controls (p < 0.0001). Fewer deletions and N-nucleotide insertions were reportedly observed in CVID TCRbeta sequences, and highly modified clones with 13 or more V deletions were reportedly absent from CVID TCRbeta sequences. The authors noted that sequencing repertoires of T cell subpopulations would be needed to clarify what caused the increased clonality in CVID. Differences among patients in the CVID cohort limited the correlations between repertoire features and clinical complications. Even though DNA input was the same, control samples had an average of about 81,820 unique sequences each, compared with some 32,000 in CVID samples. Increased TCRbeta clonality was found in CVID subjects compared with healthy controls (t-test p = 0.018), with the increase being most characteristic of about a third of subjects.

Standard criteria were used to diagnose CVID, namely serum IgG, IgA and/or IgM reduced below the normal range together with specific antibody deficiency. There were around 44 subjects in the CVID group (roughly 30 male and 15 or so female), ranging in age from about 8 to 65 years, with a mean age of 40. Most of the CVID patients and most of the healthy controls were of Caucasian heritage. At the time of study participation, every CVID subject had been on replacement immunoglobulin therapy for at least one year. At blood collection, none of the CVID subjects was ill or on immunomodulatory or immunosuppressive medication. From each donor, roughly 5 to 8.5 ml of heparinized peripheral whole blood was collected. Genomic DNA from adults with common variable immune deficiency (CVID) and from healthy adult controls was used for sequencing of TCRbeta CDR3 repertoires. Diluted blood was density-centrifuged over Hypaque 1077 or Ficoll-Paque to isolate peripheral blood mononuclear cells. Genomic DNA was obtained from unsorted mononuclear cells through either Qiagen column purification or a centrifugation-based method.

For this clone: The antigen it recognizes is unknown.

Equivalent amounts of genomic DNA from CVID and control samples were used as sequencing input. For every sample, a 60 bp segment covering the rearranged TCRbeta CDR3 region was amplified and then sequenced. TCRbeta amplification used the immunoSEQ assay, a bias-corrected multiplex PCR with high-throughput sequencing. The original pipeline was this. Every unique nucleotide sequence was considered a clone and was annotated with V, D and J genes, copy number and frequency. Sequences were labeled productive if in frame, and non-productive if out of frame or containing stop codons. As previously described, clonality was calculated on the basis of Shannon's entropy. The predicted amino acid sequences of productive clones were used to derive mean CDR3 Kyte-Doolittle hydropathy. Scaled V gene usage was hierarchically clustered using Manhattan distance and complete linkage with the R hclust function. To assess clone sharing by CDR3 amino acid sequence, 12 repertoires per group were resampled over 100 rounds. Repertoires were searched for 70 published EBV-specific and nearly 250 published CMV-specific TCRbeta sequences. After a couple of CVID samples that produced fewer than 10,000 sequences were dropped from the analysis, 35 to 45 CVID repertoires remained. In TCRdb, the immuneACCESS table is reduced to in-frame sequences with V and J assigned. These tables do not hold every clone; where another copy was compared, an unresolved V gene accounts for under half, and the others remain unexplained. V and J calls and clone size are copied from that table; D and trimming were computed from the DNA. Listed for this sample are approximately 20,000 clones, none observed only a single time. Together, the top ten hold around 2.3% of the sample.

Specimen: peripheral blood mononuclear cells. The receptor comes from a human donor with common variable immunodeficiency.

This receptor carries the CDR3 CASSGQENTEAFF. Partial CDR3 DNA: TGTGCCAGCAGTGGGCAGGAGAACACTGAA. This sequence uses TRBV2 and TRBJ1-1, with the D segment identity uncertain. The read terminates 3 residues ahead of where the CDR3 ends, so the germline J gene completes it. Measured from the cysteine to the phenylalanine, the CDR3 is 13 residues long. The DNA has 30 bases, all within the CDR3, and is read from base 1. The junction shows trimming of 4 bases on V and 1 base on J, plus 7 bases between the germline ends. Via the germline V gene, CDR1 is SNHLY and CDR2 FYNNEI.